The clone carrying this TCR beta chain has just a few counts. Its antigen is still unknown. The CDR3 has 15 amino acids. In germline, CDR1 is SNHLY, CDR2 FYNNEI. V gave up 5 bases and J gave up 0 bases, with 11 bases separating them. Profiled with immunoSEQ multiplex PCR; TCRdb holds only in-frame clones, not every one. This sample yields approximately 1.9 million clones, of which just over 90% are seen a single time; less than 2% belongs to the top ten. This record comes from a study of shared clonotypes between healthy human individuals. Findings and limits, study-wide: Sequencing depth was expected to affect clonotype sharing among donors. A reduction in generation probabilities was seen for non-shared clonotypes relative to those shared by all four donors.

CD45RO-negative, CCR7-selected cells formed the naive CD8 fraction, which excluded terminally differentiated effector memory CD45RA+ cells. The receptor was derived from a young man in good health. Some clones in this sample may be carry-over from other donors' samples. The chain joins TRBV2 to TRBJ1-5; D perhaps matches TRBD1 (6 bases). Material for sequencing was naive CD8+ T cells from PBMCs. The CDR3 reads CASSLGQNSNQPQHF. Here the CDR3 DNA reads TGTGCCAGCAGTCTCGGACAGAATAGCAATCAGCCCCAGCATTTT.